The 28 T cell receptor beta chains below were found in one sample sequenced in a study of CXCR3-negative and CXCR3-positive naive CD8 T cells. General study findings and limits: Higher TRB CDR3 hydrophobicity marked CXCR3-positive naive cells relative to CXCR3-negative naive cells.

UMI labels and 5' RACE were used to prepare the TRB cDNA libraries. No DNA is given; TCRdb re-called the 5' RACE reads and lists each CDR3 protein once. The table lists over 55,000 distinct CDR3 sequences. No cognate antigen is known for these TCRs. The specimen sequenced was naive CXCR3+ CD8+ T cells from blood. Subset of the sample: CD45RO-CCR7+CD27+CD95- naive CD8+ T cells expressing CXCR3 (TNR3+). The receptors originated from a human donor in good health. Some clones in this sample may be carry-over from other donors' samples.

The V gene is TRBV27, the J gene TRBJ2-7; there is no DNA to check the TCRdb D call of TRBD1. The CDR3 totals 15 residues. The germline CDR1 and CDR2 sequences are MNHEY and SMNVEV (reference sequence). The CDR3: CASSFSDRYSYEQYF.

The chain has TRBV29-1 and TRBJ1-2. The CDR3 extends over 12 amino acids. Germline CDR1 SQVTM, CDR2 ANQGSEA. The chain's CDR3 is CSVAGRDYGYTF.

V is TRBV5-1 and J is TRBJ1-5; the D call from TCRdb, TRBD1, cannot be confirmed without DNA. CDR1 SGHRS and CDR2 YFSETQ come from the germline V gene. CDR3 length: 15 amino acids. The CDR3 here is CASKNRQEPNQPQHF.

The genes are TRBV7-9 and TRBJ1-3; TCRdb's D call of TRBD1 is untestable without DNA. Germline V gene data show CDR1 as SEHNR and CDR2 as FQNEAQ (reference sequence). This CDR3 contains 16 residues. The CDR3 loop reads CASSGQTFNSGNTIYF.

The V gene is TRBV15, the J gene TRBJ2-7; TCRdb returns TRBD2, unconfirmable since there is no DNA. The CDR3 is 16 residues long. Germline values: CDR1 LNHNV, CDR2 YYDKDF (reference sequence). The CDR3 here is CATSRDPRGGTYEQYF.

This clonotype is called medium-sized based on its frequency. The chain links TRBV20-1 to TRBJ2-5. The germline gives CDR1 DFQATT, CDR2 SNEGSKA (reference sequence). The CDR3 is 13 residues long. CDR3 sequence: CSAKQQYQETQYF.

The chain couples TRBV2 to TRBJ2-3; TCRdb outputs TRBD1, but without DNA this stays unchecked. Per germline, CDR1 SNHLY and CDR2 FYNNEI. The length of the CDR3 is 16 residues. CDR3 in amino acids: CASSELLPGDADTQYF.

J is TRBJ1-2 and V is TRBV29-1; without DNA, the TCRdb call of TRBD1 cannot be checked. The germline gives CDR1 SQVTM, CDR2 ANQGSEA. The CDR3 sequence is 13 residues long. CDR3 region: CSVEEPGRGGYTF.

The CDR3 sequence is CASRFRVRIPGHVYEQYF. The rearrangement uses TRBV12-2 and TRBJ2-7; the TCRdb D gene call, TRBD1, has no DNA to confirm it. TRBV12-2 is classified as a pseudogene. The CDR3 has 18 residues.

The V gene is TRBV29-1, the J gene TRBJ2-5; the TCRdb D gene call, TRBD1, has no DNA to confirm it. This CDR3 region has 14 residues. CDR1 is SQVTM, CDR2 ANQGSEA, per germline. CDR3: CSVAGDRLEETQYF.

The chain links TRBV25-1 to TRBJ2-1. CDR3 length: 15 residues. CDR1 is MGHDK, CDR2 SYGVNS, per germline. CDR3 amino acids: CASSEYFGDYNEQFF.

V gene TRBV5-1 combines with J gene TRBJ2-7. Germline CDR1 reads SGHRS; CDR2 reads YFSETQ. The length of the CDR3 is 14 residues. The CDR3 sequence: CASSFETLSYEQYF.

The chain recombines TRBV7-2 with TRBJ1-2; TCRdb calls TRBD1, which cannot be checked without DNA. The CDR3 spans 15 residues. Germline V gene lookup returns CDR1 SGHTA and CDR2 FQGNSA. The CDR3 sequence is CASSALTGTNYGYTF.

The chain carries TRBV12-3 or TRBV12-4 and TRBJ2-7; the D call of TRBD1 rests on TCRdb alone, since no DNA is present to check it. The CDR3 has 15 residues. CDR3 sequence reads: CASSSNPGTHYEQYF.

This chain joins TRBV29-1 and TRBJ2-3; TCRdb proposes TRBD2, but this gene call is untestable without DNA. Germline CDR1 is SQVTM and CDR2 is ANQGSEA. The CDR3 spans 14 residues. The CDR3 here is CSAEGGSRTDTQYF.

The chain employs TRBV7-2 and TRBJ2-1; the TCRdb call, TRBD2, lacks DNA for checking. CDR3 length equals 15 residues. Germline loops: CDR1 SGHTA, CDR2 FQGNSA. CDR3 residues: CASSQTSGGVNEQFF. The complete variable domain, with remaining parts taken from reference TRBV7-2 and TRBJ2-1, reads GAGVSQSPSNKVTEKGKDVELRCDPISGHTALYWYRQSLGQGLEFLIYFQGNSAPDKSGLPSDRFSAERTGGSVSTLTIQRTQQEDSAVYLCASSQTSGGVNEQFFGPGTRLTVL.

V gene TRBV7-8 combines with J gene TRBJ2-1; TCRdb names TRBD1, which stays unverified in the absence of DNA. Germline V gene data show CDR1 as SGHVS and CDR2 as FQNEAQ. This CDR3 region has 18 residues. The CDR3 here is CASNQGQGPPSSYNEQFF.

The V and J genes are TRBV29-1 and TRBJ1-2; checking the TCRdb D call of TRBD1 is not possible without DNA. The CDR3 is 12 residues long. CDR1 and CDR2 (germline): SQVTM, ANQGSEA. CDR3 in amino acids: CSAGSESYGYTF.

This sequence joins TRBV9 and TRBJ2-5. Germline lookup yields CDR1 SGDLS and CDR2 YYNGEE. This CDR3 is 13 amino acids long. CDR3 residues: CASSVEAVETQYF.

This chain's CDR3 is CASSPGTGITYGYTF. This sequence joins TRBV4-1 and TRBJ1-2; TCRdb lists TRBD1, though no DNA is available to test this call. This CDR3 is 15 amino acids long. CDR1 and CDR2 (germline): MGHRA, YSYEKL.

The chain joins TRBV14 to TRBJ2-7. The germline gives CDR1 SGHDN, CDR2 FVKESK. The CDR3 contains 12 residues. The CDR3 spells CASSASSYEQYF.

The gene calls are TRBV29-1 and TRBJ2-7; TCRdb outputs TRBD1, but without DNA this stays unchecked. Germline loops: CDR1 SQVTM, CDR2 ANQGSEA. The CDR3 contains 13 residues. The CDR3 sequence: CSVEMDNSYEQYF.

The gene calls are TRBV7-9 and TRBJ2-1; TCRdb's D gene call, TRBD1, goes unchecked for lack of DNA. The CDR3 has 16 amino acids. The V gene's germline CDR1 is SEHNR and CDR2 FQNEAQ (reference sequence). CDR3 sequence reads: CASSPLIRDVGNEQFF.

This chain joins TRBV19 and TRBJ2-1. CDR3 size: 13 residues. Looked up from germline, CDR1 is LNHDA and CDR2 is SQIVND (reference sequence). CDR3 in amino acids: CASSIYEYNEQFF.

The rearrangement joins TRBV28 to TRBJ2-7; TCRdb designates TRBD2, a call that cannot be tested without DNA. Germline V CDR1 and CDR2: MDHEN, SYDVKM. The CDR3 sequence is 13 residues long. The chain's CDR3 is CASRTALSYEQYF.

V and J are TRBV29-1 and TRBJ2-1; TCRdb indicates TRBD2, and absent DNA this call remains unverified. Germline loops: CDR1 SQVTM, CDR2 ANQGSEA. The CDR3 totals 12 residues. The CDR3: CSVILAHNEQFF.

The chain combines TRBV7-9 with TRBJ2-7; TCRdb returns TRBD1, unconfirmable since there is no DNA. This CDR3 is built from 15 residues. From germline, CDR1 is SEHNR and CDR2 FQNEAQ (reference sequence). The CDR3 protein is CASSYLQGASYEQYF.

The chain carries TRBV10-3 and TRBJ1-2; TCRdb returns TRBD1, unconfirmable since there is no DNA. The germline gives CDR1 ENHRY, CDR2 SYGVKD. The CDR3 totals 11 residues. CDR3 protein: CATTGTYGYTF.